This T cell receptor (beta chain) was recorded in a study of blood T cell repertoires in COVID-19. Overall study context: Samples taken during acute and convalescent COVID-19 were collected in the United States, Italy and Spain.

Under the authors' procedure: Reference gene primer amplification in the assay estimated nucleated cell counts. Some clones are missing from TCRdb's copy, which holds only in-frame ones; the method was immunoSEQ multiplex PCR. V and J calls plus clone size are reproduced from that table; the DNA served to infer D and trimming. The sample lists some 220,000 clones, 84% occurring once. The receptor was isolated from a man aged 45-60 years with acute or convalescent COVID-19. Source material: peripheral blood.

CDR3 in amino acids: CASSDLGYEQYF. CDR3 DNA: TGTGCCAGCAGTGACCTCGGGTACGAGCAGTACTTC. The chain carries TRBV6-4 and TRBJ2-7; D is uncertain. CDR1 and CDR2 (germline): MRHNA, SNTAGT. The CDR3 extends over 12 amino acids. Trimming took 2 bases from V and 4 from J, leaving 6 bases between them.